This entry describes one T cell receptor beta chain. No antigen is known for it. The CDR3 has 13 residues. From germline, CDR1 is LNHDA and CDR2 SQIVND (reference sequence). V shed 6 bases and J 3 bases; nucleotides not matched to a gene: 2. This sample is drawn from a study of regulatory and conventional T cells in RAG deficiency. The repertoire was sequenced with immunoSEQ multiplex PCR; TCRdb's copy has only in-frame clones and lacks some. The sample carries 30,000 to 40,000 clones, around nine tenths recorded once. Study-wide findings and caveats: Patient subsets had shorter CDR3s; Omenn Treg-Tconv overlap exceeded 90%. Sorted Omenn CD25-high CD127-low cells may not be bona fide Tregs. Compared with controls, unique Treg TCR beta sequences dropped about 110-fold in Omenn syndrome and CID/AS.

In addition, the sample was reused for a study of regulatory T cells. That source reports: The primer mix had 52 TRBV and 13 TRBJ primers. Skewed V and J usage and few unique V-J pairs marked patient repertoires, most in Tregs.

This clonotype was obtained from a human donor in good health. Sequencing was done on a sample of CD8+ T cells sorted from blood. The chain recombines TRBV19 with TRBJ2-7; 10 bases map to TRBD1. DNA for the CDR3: TGTGCCAGTAGCTGGACAGGGGGCTACGAGCAGTACTTC. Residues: CASSWTGGYEQYF.